This T cell receptor beta chain was found in a study of beta chain features in type 1 diabetes. Concerning this clone itself: The target antigen is unknown.

CDR1 SEHNR and CDR2 FQNEAQ come from the germline V gene (reference sequence). V gave up 2 bases and J gave up 5 bases; unmatched junction bases: 2. The CDR3 has 14 residues. Each donor gave one heparinised blood draw averaging around 120 mL. Findings and limits, study-wide: Across all four CD4+ subsets, people with type 1 diabetes showed modestly shorter TCRB CDR3s.

The sequenced template was cDNA made from the entire isolated RNA. Sequencing used immunoSEQ multiplex PCR; TCRdb keeps in-frame clones, though not all of them. Here the sample spans approximately 250,000 clones, about 9.3% being singletons. Sequencing used naive CD4+ T cells from blood. This sequence joins TRBV7-9 and TRBJ1-4, with 7 bases matching TRBD1. The TCR sequence derives from a woman aged 18-29 years in good health. The CDR3 region has the DNA TGTGCCAGCAGCTTATCACAGGGGAATGAAAAACTGTTTTTT. It yields the protein CASSLSQGNEKLFF.